A single count supports the clone carrying this T cell receptor (beta chain). Its antigen is still unknown. The data were obtained in a study of OX40 agonist ivuxolimab in advanced cancers. Study-level background: Ivuxolimab, an antibody acting as an agonist of OX40 (CD134), was used to treat patients. Participants averaged roughly 60 years of age (range about 23 to 90) and were roughly 80% male. General study points: Relative to CD4+ cells, CD8+ T cells on average had more expanded clones.

Assay used: immunoSEQ multiplex PCR; TCRdb lists only in-frame clones, some missing. The top ten hold around 1.8% of the sample, which has 45,000 to 50,000 clones, around 87% seen once. Blood was sampled at baseline, cycle 4 day 1, and cycle 7 day 1. The V gene's germline CDR1 is MGHRA and CDR2 YSYEKL. V shed 1 base and J 4 bases; nucleotides not matched to a gene: 5. The CDR3 is made up of 15 amino acids. The TCR sequence derives from an adult with an advanced solid tumor such as melanoma, head and neck, liver or kidney cancer. The chain recombines TRBV4-1 with TRBJ1-2, with 8 bases matching TRBD1. Source: CD4+ or CD8+ T cells sorted from blood, taken in a trial of the OX40 agonist ivuxolimab. The DNA of the CDR3 is TGCGCCAGCAGCCAAGGGGGACAGGACCTCTATGGCTACACCTTC. It is translated as CASSQGGQDLYGYTF.